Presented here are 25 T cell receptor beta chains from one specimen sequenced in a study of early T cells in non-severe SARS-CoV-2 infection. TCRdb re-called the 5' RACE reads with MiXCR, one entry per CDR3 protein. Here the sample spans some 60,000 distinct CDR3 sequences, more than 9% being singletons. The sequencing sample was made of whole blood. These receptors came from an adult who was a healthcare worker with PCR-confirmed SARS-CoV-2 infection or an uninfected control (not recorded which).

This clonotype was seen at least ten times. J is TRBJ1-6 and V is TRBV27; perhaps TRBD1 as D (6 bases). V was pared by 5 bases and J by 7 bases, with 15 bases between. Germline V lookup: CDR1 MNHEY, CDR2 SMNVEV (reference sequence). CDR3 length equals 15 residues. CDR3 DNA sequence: TGTGCCAGCAGTAACGCAGGGGCACGGAATTCACCCCTCCACTTT. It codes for CASSNAGARNSPLHF.

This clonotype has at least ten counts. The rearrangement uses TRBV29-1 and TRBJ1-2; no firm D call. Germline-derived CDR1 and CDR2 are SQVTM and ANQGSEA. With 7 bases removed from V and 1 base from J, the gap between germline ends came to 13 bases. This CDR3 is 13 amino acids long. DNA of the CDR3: TGCAGCGGCGAGGAAGTCTATAACTATGGCTACACCTTC. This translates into CSGEEVYNYGYTF. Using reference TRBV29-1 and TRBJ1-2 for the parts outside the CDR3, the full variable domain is SAVISQKPSRDICQRGTSLTIQCQVDSQVTMMFWYRQQPGQSLTLIATANQGSEATYESGFVIDKFPISRPNLTFSTLTVSNMSPEDSSIYLCSGEEVYNYGYTFGSGTRLTVV.

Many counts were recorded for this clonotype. CDR3 region: CASSLTGTFQETQYF. The CDR3 DNA reads TGTGCCAGCAGCTTGACAGGAACCTTCCAAGAGACCCAGTACTTC. The rearrangement joins TRBV7-9 to TRBJ2-5, with TRBD1 as a possible D gene (6 bases). Germline CDR1 reads SEHNR; CDR2 reads FQNEAQ (reference sequence). The CDR3 extends over 15 amino acids. The germline V and J ends were trimmed by 3 bases and 1 base, with 12 bases remaining between them.

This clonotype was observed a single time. The DNA for the CDR3 is TGTGCCAGCAGCGTGTACGGGGGACCTAACTATGGCTACACCTTC. Translation gives CASSVYGGPNYGYTF. The genes are TRBV9 and TRBJ1-2, with TRBD1 as a possible D gene (5 bases). CDR1 and CDR2 (germline): SGDLS, YYNGEE. Between the trimmed V and J ends, which lost 2 bases and 0 bases, there was a span of 11 bases. The CDR3 length is 15 residues. The full variable domain, in which reference TRBV9 and TRBJ1-2 provide the parts outside the CDR3, is DSGVTQTPKHLITATGQRVTLRCSPRSGDLSVYWYQQSLDQGLQFLIQYYNGEERAKGNILERFSAQQFPDLHSELNLSSLELGDSALYFCASSVYGGPNYGYTFGSGTRLTVV.

The CDR3 spells CASSEPPGTGAEAFF. In nucleotides, the CDR3 is TGTGCCAGCAGTGAACCCCCGGGGACAGGGGCTGAAGCTTTCTTT. The chain uses TRBV6-1 and TRBJ1-1, with 10 bases fitting TRBD1. The CDR3 loop spans 15 amino acids. V shed 2 bases, J shed 6 bases, and the junction held 6 bases outside the gene matches. CDR1 and CDR2 from the germline V gene are MNHNS and SASEGT.

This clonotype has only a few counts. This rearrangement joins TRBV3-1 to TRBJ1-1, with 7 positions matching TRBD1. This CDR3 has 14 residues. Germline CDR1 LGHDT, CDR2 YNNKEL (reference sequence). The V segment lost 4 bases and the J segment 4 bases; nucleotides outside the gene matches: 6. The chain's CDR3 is CASSLRQGGTEAFF. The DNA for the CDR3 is TGTGCCAGCAGCCTAAGACAGGGTGGCACTGAAGCTTTCTTT.

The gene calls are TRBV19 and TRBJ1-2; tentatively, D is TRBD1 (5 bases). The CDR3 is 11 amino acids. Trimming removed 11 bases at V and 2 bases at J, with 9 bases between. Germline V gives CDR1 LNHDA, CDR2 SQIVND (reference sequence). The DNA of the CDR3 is TGTGCCGGGGCCTCGAACTATGGCTACACCTTC. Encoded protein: CAGASNYGYTF.

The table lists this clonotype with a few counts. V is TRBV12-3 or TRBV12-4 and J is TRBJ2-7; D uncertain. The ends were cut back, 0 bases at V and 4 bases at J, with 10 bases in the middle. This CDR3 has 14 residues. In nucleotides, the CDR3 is TGTGCCAGCAGTTTAGCAGGGAAAGAGTACGAGCAGTACGTC. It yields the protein CASSLAGKEYEQYV.

The CDR3 DNA follows: TGTGCCAGCAGCAAAGATGGCATGGGTGCATATAGCAATCAGCCCCAGCATTTT. This gives the protein CASSKDGMGAYSNQPQHF. The V call is TRBV21-1, the J call TRBJ1-5. TRBV21-1 represents a pseudogene. The CDR3 consists of 18 residues.

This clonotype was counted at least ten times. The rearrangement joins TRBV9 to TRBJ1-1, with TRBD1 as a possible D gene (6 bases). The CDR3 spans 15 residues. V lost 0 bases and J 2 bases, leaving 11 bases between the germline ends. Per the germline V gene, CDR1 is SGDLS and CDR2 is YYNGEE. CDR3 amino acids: CASSVGQVLNTEAFF. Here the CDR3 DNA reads TGTGCCAGCAGCGTAGGACAGGTTCTAAACACTGAAGCTTTCTTT.

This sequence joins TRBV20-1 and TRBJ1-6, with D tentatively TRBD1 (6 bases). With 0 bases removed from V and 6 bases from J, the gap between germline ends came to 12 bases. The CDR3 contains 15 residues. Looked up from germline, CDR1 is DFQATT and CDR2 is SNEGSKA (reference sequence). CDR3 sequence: CSAREGGESNSPLHF. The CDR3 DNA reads TGCAGTGCTAGAGAAGGGGGGGAGTCTAATTCACCCCTCCACTTT.

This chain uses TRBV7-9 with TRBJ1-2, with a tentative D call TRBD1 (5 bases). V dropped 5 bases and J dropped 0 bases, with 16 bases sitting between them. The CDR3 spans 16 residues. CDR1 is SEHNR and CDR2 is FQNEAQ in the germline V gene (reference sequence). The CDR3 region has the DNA TGTGCCAGCAGCAAGAACACGGGACGGCCTAACTATGGCTACACCTTC. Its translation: CASSKNTGRPNYGYTF.

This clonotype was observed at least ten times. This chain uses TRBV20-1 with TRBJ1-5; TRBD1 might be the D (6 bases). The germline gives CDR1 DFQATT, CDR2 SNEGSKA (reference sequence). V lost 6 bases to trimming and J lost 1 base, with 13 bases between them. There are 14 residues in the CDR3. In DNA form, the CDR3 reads TGCAGTGCCCCCTGGGGGCAGAGCAATCAGCCCCAGCATTTT. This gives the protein CSAPWGQSNQPQHF.

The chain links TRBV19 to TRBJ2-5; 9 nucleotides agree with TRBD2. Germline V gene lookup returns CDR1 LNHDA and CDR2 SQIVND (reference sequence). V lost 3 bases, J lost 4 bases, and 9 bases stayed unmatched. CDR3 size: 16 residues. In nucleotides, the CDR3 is TGTGCCAGTAGTATCATCACTAGCGGGTCACCAGAGACCCAGTACTTC. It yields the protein CASSIITSGSPETQYF.

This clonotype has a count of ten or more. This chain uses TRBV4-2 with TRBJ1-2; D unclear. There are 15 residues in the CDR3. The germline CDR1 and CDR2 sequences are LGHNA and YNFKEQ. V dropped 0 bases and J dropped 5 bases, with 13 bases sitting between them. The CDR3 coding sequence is TGTGCCAGCAGCCAAGATCGAGGAGAGTTTTATGGCTACACCTTC. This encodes CASSQDRGEFYGYTF.

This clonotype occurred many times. In DNA form, the CDR3 reads TGTGCCAGCAGCCAAGAAGACTGGTCTGAGCAGTTCTTC. This translates into CASSQEDWSEQFF. The chain recombines TRBV4-2 with TRBJ2-1; D is unclear. The V end lost 0 bases, the J end lost 9 bases, and 9 bases lay between the germline ends. The CDR3 covers 13 residues. The germline CDR1 and CDR2 sequences are LGHNA and YNFKEQ.

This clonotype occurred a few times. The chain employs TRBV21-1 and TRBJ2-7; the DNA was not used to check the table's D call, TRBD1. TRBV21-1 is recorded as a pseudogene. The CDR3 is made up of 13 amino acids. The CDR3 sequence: CASSPQTGYEQYV. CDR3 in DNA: TGTGCCAGCAGCCCGCAGACAGGCTACGAGCAGTACGTC.

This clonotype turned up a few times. CDR3 bases: TGCGCCAGCAGCTTGGGGGGCGTGAGGGATACGCAGTATTTT. This encodes CASSLGGVRDTQYF. The V and J genes are TRBV5-1 and TRBJ2-3, with a possible D match to TRBD1 (5 bases). V lost 0 bases and J 6 bases, leaving 11 bases between the germline ends. This CDR3 region has 14 residues. Per the germline V gene, CDR1 is SGHRS and CDR2 is YFSETQ. Based on the CDR3 plus reference TRBV5-1 and TRBJ2-3, the full variable domain is KAGVTQTPRYLIKTRGQQVTLSCSPISGHRSVSWYQQTPGQGLQFLFEYFSETQRNKGNFPGRFSGRQFSNSRSEMNVSTLELGDSALYLCASSLGGVRDTQYFGPGTRLTVL.

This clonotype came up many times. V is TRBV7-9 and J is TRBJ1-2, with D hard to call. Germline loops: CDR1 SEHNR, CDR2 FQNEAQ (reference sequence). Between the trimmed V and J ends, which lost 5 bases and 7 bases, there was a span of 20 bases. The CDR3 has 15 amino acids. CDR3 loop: CASSPPVGPLGGYTF. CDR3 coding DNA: TGTGCCAGCAGCCCTCCGGTCGGGCCCCTTGGTGGCTACACCTTC. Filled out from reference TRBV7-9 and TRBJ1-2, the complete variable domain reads DTGVSQNPRHKITKRGQNVTFRCDPISEHNRLYWYRQTLGQGPEFLTYFQNEAQLEKSRLLSDRFSAERPKGSFSTLEIQRTEQGDSAMYLCASSPPVGPLGGYTFGSGTRLTVV.

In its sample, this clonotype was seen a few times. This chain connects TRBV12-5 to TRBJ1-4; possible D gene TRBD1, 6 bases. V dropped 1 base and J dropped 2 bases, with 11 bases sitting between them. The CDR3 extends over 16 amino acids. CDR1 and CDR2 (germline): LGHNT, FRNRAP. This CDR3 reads CASGLATGMTNEKLFF. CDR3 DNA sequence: TGTGCTAGTGGTTTGGCCACAGGGATGACTAATGAAAAACTGTTTTTT.

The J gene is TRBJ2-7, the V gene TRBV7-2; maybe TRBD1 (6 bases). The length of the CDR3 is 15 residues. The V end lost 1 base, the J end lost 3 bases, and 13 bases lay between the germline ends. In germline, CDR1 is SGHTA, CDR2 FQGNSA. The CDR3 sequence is CASSLVAGAGYEQYV. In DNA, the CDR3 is TGTGCCAGCAGCTTAGTTGCAGGGGCTGGCTACGAGCAGTACGTC.

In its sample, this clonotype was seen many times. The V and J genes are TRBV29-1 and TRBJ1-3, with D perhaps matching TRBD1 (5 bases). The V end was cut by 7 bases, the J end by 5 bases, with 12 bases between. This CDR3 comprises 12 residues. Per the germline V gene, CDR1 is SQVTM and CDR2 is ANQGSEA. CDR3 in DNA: TGCAGCGCCAGAGGGGCCCGAAACACCATATATTTT. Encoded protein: CSARGARNTIYF.

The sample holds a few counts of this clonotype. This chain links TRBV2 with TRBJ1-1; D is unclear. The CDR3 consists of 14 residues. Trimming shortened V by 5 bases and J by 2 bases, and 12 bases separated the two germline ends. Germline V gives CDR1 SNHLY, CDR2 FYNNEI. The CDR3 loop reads CASSLWEGNTEAFF. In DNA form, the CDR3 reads TGTGCCAGCAGTCTGTGGGAGGGTAACACTGAAGCTTTCTTT. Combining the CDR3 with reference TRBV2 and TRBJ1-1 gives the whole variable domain EPEVTQTPSHQVTQMGQEVILRCVPISNHLYFYWYRQILGQKVEFLVSFYNNEISEKSEIFDDQFSVERPDGSNFTLKIRSTKLEDSAMYFCASSLWEGNTEAFFGQGTRLTVV.

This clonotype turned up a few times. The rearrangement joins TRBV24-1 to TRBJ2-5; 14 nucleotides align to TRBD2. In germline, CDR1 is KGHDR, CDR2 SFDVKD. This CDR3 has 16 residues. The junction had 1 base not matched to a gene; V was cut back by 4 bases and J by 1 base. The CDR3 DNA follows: TGTGCCACCAGTGAAGGACTAGCGGGGGGCCAAGAGACCCAGTACTTC. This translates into CATSEGLAGGQETQYF.

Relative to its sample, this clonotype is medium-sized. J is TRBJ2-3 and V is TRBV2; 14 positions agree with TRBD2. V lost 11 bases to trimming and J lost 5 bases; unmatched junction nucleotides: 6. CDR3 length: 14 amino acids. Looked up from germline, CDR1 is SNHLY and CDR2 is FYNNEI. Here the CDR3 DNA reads TGTGCCGTCCCGGGACTAGCGGGAGAAGATACGCAGTATTTT. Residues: CAVPGLAGEDTQYF.